Listed below are T cell receptor beta chains from one sample, sequenced in a study of metastatic and nonmetastatic thyroid tumors. TCRdb reanalyzed the PCR reads via MiXCR. The data contain roughly 25,000 clones, under 15% of them singletons. Material for sequencing was blood. The receptors stem from a female donor with papillary thyroid cancer or a benign thyroid nodule (not recorded which). Some clones in this sample may be carry-over from other donors' samples. Both conserved end residues are part of each CDR3. Fields, in order: D gene, V gene, J gene, clone size, CDR3 protein, CDR3 DNA. The D gene is left open where the match is weak. Rows may omit the clone size; those that give it use once, few, many or a size class.

D gene: NA; V gene: TRBV19; J gene: TRBJ2-7; clone size: many; CDR3 protein: CASSRGERLYEQYF; CDR3 DNA: TGTGCCAGTAGTAGGGGGGAACGACTCTACGAGCAGTACTTC
D gene: TRBD2; V gene: TRBV7-7; J gene: TRBJ2-5; clone size: NA; CDR3 protein: CASGVAGGETQYF; CDR3 DNA: TGTGCCAGCGGAGTAGCGGGAGGAGAGACCCAGTACTTC
D gene: NA; V gene: TRBV19; J gene: TRBJ1-6; clone size: few; CDR3 protein: CASHTSGSSNSPLHF; CDR3 DNA: TGTGCCAGCCACACCTCCGGGAGTTCAAATTCACCCCTCCACTTT
D gene: TRBD2; V gene: TRBV6-4; J gene: TRBJ2-5; clone size: many; CDR3 protein: CASSRLAGEETQYF; CDR3 DNA: TGTGCCAGCAGTCGACTAGCGGGAGAAGAGACCCAGTACTTC
D gene: NA; V gene: TRBV10-3; J gene: TRBJ2-3; clone size: many; CDR3 protein: CAISEGDTQYF; CDR3 DNA: TGTGCCATCAGTGAGGGGGATACGCAGTATTTT
D gene: NA; V gene: TRBV7-9; J gene: TRBJ2-5; clone size: many; CDR3 protein: CASSFTLGRETQYF; CDR3 DNA: TGTGCCAGCAGCTTTACCCTAGGGAGAGAGACCCAGTACTTC
D gene: NA; V gene: TRBV5-1; J gene: TRBJ1-2; clone size: many; CDR3 protein: CASSPRGRRDGYTF; CDR3 DNA: TGCGCCAGCAGCCCACGGGGACGGAGGGATGGCTACACCTTC
D gene: NA; V gene: TRBV7-9; J gene: TRBJ2-7; clone size: many; CDR3 protein: CASSQPNGASYEQYF; CDR3 DNA: TGTGCCAGCAGCCAACCGAACGGGGCATCCTACGAGCAGTACTTC
D gene: TRBD1; V gene: TRBV4-3; J gene: TRBJ2-3; clone size: NA; CDR3 protein: CASSQSGTGTADTQYF; CDR3 DNA: TGCGCCAGCAGCCAGAGCGGGACAGGGACGGCAGATACGCAGTATTTT
D gene: NA; V gene: TRBV11-2; J gene: TRBJ2-5; clone size: many; CDR3 protein: CASSLDQETQYF; CDR3 DNA: TGTGCCAGCAGCTTAGACCAAGAGACCCAGTACTTC
D gene: NA; V gene: TRBV19; J gene: TRBJ2-1; clone size: many; CDR3 protein: CASSIGGGANEQFF; CDR3 DNA: TGTGCCAGTAGTATAGGGGGAGGCGCAAATGAGCAGTTCTTC
D gene: TRBD2; V gene: TRBV6-1; J gene: TRBJ2-1; clone size: few; CDR3 protein: CASIGRDSLGLAGGEQFF; CDR3 DNA: TGTGCCAGCATTGGCAGGGACAGCCTGGGACTAGCGGGAGGTGAGCAGTTCTTC
D gene: NA; V gene: TRBV4-2; J gene: TRBJ1-3; clone size: many; CDR3 protein: CASSLPRGTGSGVRNTIYF; CDR3 DNA: TGTGCCAGCAGCCTCCCCAGGGGAACAGGGAGTGGAGTAAGAAACACCATATATTTT
D gene: NA; V gene: TRBV20-1; J gene: TRBJ2-1; clone size: medium-sized; CDR3 protein: CSAPRGPFRNEQFF; CDR3 DNA: TGCAGTGCACCCCGGGGGCCCTTTAGAAATGAGCAGTTCTTC
D gene: NA; V gene: TRBV5-4; J gene: TRBJ1-2; clone size: NA; CDR3 protein: CASVVGLDGCTF; CDR3 DNA: TGTGCCAGCGTGGTGGGTCTCGATGGCTGCACCTTC
D gene: NA; V gene: TRBV29-1; J gene: TRBJ1-2; clone size: many; CDR3 protein: CSVEDLGGWGRDTF; CDR3 DNA: TGCAGCGTTGAAGATCTGGGGGGGTGGGGGAGGGACACCTTC
D gene: NA; V gene: TRBV30; J gene: TRBJ1-1; clone size: many; CDR3 protein: CAWSVGQGATEAFF; CDR3 DNA: TGTGCCTGGAGTGTGGGCCAGGGAGCCACTGAAGCTTTCTTT
D gene: TRBD2; V gene: TRBV9; J gene: TRBJ2-7; clone size: NA; CDR3 protein: CASTVGGSSYEQYF; CDR3 DNA: TGTGCCAGCACCGTGGGCGGGAGCTCCTACGAGCAGTACTTC
D gene: NA; V gene: TRBV19; J gene: TRBJ1-6; clone size: many; CDR3 protein: CASSTRTPSTSSPLHF; CDR3 DNA: TGTGCCAGTAGTACCCGGACACCTTCTACTTCTTCACCCCTCCACTTT
D gene: NA; V gene: TRBV7-2; J gene: TRBJ1-1; clone size: many; CDR3 protein: CASSLALPVNTEAFF; CDR3 DNA: TGTGCCAGCAGCTTAGCCCTACCGGTTAACACTGAAGCTTTCTTT
D gene: NA; V gene: TRBV6-4; J gene: TRBJ2-1; clone size: many; CDR3 protein: CASSDSSNNEQFF; CDR3 DNA: TGTGCCAGCAGTGACTCGAGCAACAATGAGCAGTTCTTC
D gene: NA; V gene: TRBV5-1; J gene: TRBJ2-3; clone size: NA; CDR3 protein: CASSKEVGTQYF; CDR3 DNA: TGCGCCAGCAGCAAGGAGGTTGGTACGCAGTATTTT
D gene: NA; V gene: TRBV7-3; J gene: TRBJ1-1; clone size: many; CDR3 protein: CASSPTGNTEAFF; CDR3 DNA: TGTGCCAGCAGCCCGACAGGAAACACTGAAGCTTTCTTT
D gene: TRBD1; V gene: TRBV5-5; J gene: TRBJ1-1; clone size: many; CDR3 protein: CASSFQGANTEAFF; CDR3 DNA: TGTGCCAGCAGCTTCCAGGGGGCGAACACTGAAGCTTTCTTT
D gene: NA; V gene: TRBV5-6; J gene: TRBJ2-3; clone size: NA; CDR3 protein: CASSVPLVGAQYF; CDR3 DNA: TGTGCCAGCAGCGTACCTTTAGTGGGAGCGCAGTATTTT
D gene: NA; V gene: TRBV5-1; J gene: TRBJ1-4; clone size: many; CDR3 protein: CASSLDRENEKLFF; CDR3 DNA: TGCGCCAGCAGCTTGGATAGGGAGAATGAAAAACTGTTTTTT
D gene: TRBD2; V gene: TRBV30; J gene: TRBJ2-2; clone size: many; CDR3 protein: CASDKGLAANTGELFF; CDR3 DNA: TGTGCCTCAGACAAGGGACTAGCGGCGAACACCGGGGAGCTGTTTTTT
D gene: TRBD2; V gene: TRBV20-1; J gene: TRBJ2-1; clone size: many; CDR3 protein: CSARDIMLAGQFF; CDR3 DNA: TGCAGTGCTAGAGATATTATGCTAGCGGGCCAGTTCTTC
D gene: NA; V gene: TRBV5-1; J gene: TRBJ2-5; clone size: many; CDR3 protein: CASSLVAPQETQYF; CDR3 DNA: TGCGCCAGCAGCTTGGTGGCACCTCAAGAGACCCAGTACTTC
D gene: TRBD1; V gene: TRBV6-1; J gene: TRBJ1-1; clone size: many; CDR3 protein: CASSSGTGVPEAFF; CDR3 DNA: TGTGCCAGCAGTTCCGGGACAGGGGTCCCTGAAGCTTTCTTT
D gene: TRBD1; V gene: TRBV3-1; J gene: TRBJ1-1; clone size: many; CDR3 protein: CASSQAWDRNTEAFF; CDR3 DNA: TGTGCCAGCAGCCAAGCGTGGGACAGGAACACTGAAGCTTTCTTT
D gene: NA; V gene: TRBV30; J gene: TRBJ1-2; clone size: few; CDR3 protein: CASGRWGGYTF; CDR3 DNA: TGTGCCTCAGGTCGTTGGGGTGGCTACACCTTC
D gene: TRBD2; V gene: TRBV28; J gene: TRBJ2-1; clone size: few; CDR3 protein: CARSPLAGGACEQFF; CDR3 DNA: TGTGCCAGAAGTCCCCTAGCGGGAGGTGCCTGTGAGCAGTTCTTC
D gene: TRBD1; V gene: TRBV20-1; J gene: TRBJ1-3; clone size: many; CDR3 protein: CSAGDRGGNTIYF; CDR3 DNA: TGCAGTGCTGGGGACAGGGGAGGAAACACCATATATTTT
D gene: NA; V gene: TRBV11-2; J gene: TRBJ2-3; clone size: NA; CDR3 protein: CASSYRDSTLDTQYF; CDR3 DNA: TGTGCCAGCAGCTACCGGGACTCCACCTTAGATACGCAGTATTTT
D gene: NA; V gene: TRBV6-9; J gene: TRBJ2-7; clone size: few; CDR3 protein: CASSYPGPCEQYF; CDR3 DNA: TGTGCCAGCAGTTACCCGGGGCCCTGCGAGCAGTACTTC
D gene: TRBD2; V gene: TRBV19; J gene: TRBJ2-5; clone size: many; CDR3 protein: CASSRGWTSGKVTQYF; CDR3 DNA: TGTGCCAGTAGTAGGGGGTGGACTAGCGGGAAAGTGACCCAGTACTTC
D gene: NA; V gene: TRBV7-9; J gene: TRBJ1-2; clone size: many; CDR3 protein: CASSLESWGDGYTF; CDR3 DNA: TGTGCCAGCAGCTTAGAGTCATGGGGCGATGGCTACACCTTC
D gene: NA; V gene: TRBV10-3; J gene: TRBJ2-5; clone size: many; CDR3 protein: CATRLGAGQETQYF; CDR3 DNA: TGTGCCACACGGCTGGGGGCCGGTCAAGAGACCCAGTACTTC
D gene: TRBD2; V gene: TRBV7-2; J gene: TRBJ2-7; clone size: many; CDR3 protein: CASSPSDASGLYEQYF; CDR3 DNA: TGTGCCAGCAGCCCCTCAGACGCTAGCGGGCTATACGAGCAGTACTTC
D gene: TRBD2; V gene: TRBV7-9; J gene: TRBJ2-5; clone size: many; CDR3 protein: CASSLPLAGGQETQYF; CDR3 DNA: TGTGCCAGCAGCTTACCTCTAGCGGGAGGGCAAGAGACCCAGTACTTC
D gene: NA; V gene: TRBV2; J gene: TRBJ2-1; clone size: many; CDR3 protein: CASRLSGGVDNEQFF; CDR3 DNA: TGTGCCAGCAGACTTAGCGGAGGGGTGGACAATGAGCAGTTCTTC
D gene: TRBD1; V gene: TRBV7-3; J gene: TRBJ2-5; clone size: many; CDR3 protein: CASSLVAGGQETQYF; CDR3 DNA: TGTGCCAGCAGCTTAGTCGCAGGGGGACAAGAGACCCAGTACTTC
D gene: NA; V gene: TRBV25-1; J gene: TRBJ2-2; clone size: many; CDR3 protein: CASSEWADSTGELFF; CDR3 DNA: TGTGCCAGCAGTGAATGGGCTGACAGCACCGGGGAGCTGTTTTTT
D gene: TRBD1; V gene: TRBV4-3; J gene: TRBJ2-6; clone size: NA; CDR3 protein: CGSSQGSGTGANVLTF; CDR3 DNA: TGCGGCAGCAGCCAGGGGTCCGGGACAGGGGCCAACGTGCTGACTTTC
D gene: TRBD1; V gene: TRBV12-3/TRBV12-4; J gene: TRBJ1-1; clone size: many; CDR3 protein: CASSLTGKTTEAFF; CDR3 DNA: TGTGCCAGCAGTTTGACAGGGAAGACCACTGAAGCTTTCTTT
D gene: NA; V gene: TRBV12-3/TRBV12-4; J gene: TRBJ1-1; clone size: NA; CDR3 protein: CASQSTFRRRAESFF; CDR3 DNA: TGTGCCAGCCAGTCGACTTTCCGCAGACGGGCTGAATCTTTCTTT
D gene: TRBD1; V gene: TRBV18; J gene: TRBJ1-5; clone size: NA; CDR3 protein: CASSPSQGAGNQPQHF; CDR3 DNA: TGTGCCAGCTCACCTTCACAGGGGGCGGGCAATCAGCCCCAGCATTTT
D gene: TRBD1; V gene: TRBV5-8; J gene: TRBJ2-1; clone size: many; CDR3 protein: CASSFYRGREQFF; CDR3 DNA: TGTGCCAGCAGCTTCTACAGGGGTCGGGAGCAGTTCTTC
D gene: NA; V gene: TRBV10-3; J gene: TRBJ2-5; clone size: many; CDR3 protein: CAISDLGETQYF; CDR3 DNA: TGTGCCATCAGTGATTTAGGGGAGACCCAGTACTTC
D gene: TRBD1; V gene: TRBV3-1; J gene: TRBJ1-2; clone size: many; CDR3 protein: CASSQAGTGNYGYTF; CDR3 DNA: TGTGCCAGCAGCCAAGCCGGGACAGGGAACTATGGCTACACCTTC
D gene: TRBD2; V gene: TRBV4-2; J gene: TRBJ2-2; clone size: many; CDR3 protein: CASSQDSGRSTGELFF; CDR3 DNA: TGTGCCAGCAGCCAAGATAGCGGGAGAAGCACCGGGGAGCTGTTTTTT
D gene: NA; V gene: TRBV6-4; J gene: TRBJ2-2; clone size: NA; CDR3 protein: CASSSGTSNGELFF; CDR3 DNA: TGTGCCAGCAGTTCCGGGACATCAAACGGGGAGCTGTTTTTT
D gene: NA; V gene: TRBV6-2/TRBV6-3; J gene: TRBJ2-6; clone size: many; CDR3 protein: CASSHGNSGANVLTF; CDR3 DNA: TGTGCCAGCAGCCACGGGAACTCTGGGGCCAACGTCCTGACTTTC
D gene: NA; V gene: TRBV11-2; J gene: TRBJ2-1; clone size: many; CDR3 protein: CASSPSRTFFSYNEQFF; CDR3 DNA: TGTGCCAGCAGCCCTTCCCGGACTTTTTTCTCCTACAATGAGCAGTTCTTC
D gene: TRBD2; V gene: TRBV20-1; J gene: TRBJ2-7; clone size: many; CDR3 protein: CSASASGVGEQYF; CDR3 DNA: TGCAGTGCTAGCGCCAGCGGGGTAGGGGAGCAGTACTTC
D gene: TRBD2; V gene: TRBV11-2; J gene: TRBJ2-7; clone size: large; CDR3 protein: CAEGRGAGYEQYF; CDR3 DNA: TGTGCCGAGGGGCGGGGGGCCGGATACGAGCAGTACTTC
D gene: NA; V gene: TRBV7-6; J gene: TRBJ2-2; clone size: many; CDR3 protein: CASSLIGGGELFF; CDR3 DNA: TGTGCCAGCAGCTTAATAGGGGGCGGGGAGCTGTTTTTT
D gene: NA; V gene: TRBV12-3/TRBV12-4; J gene: TRBJ1-6; clone size: many; CDR3 protein: CASSGGQIYNSPLHF; CDR3 DNA: TGTGCCAGCAGTGGAGGACAGATCTATAATTCACCCCTCCACTTT